This TCR beta chain was captured in a study of shared clonotypes between healthy human individuals. Study in general: Used for every donor were three CD4 naive, three CD4 memory, two CD8 naive and one CD8 memory plate.

The V and J ends lost 5 bases and 8 bases respectively, with 10 bases between them. Germline V gene sequence: CDR1 DFQATT, CDR2 SNEGSKA (reference sequence). This CDR3 spans 11 amino acids. Every subset's genomic DNA went evenly onto several immunoSEQ plates. This table comes from immunoSEQ multiplex PCR, and its TCRdb copy is limited to in-frame clones, with some not included. The sample has 2 million to 2.5 million clones, over 90% seen once. The receptor comes from a man younger than 30 in good health. Some clones in this sample may be carry-over from other donors' samples. The sample was naive CD4+ T cells from PBMCs. The subset was: CD45RA+ positively selected. J is TRBJ2-4 and V is TRBV20-1; D unresolved. For the CDR3, the DNA is TGCAGTGCTCTGAGACGGGACATTCAGTACTTC. Translated, it gives CSALRRDIQYF.